The 20 T cell receptor beta chains presented below share a single source sample, sequenced in a study of blood T cell repertoires in COVID-19. TCRdb's table, derived via immunoSEQ multiplex PCR, lists solely in-frame clones and lacks some. The sample consists of over 60,000 clones, about 70% of them appearing once. The sequenced sample was peripheral blood. The receptors here all came from a woman at least 80 years old with acute or convalescent COVID-19.

V gene TRBV2 combines with J gene TRBJ2-3, with TRBD2 matching over 14 bases. The CDR3 spans 17 residues. The trim removed 7 bases at V and 3 bases at J, leaving 9 bases unmatched. Germline-derived CDR1 and CDR2 are SNHLY and FYNNEI. The CDR3 DNA reads as TGTGCCAGCACCCCCGGGACTAGCGGGAGTAGGACAGATACGCAGTATTTT. Protein sequence: CASTPGTSGSRTDTQYF.

The rearrangement uses TRBV28 and TRBJ2-2, with a tentative D call TRBD2 (6 bases). CDR1 is MDHEN and CDR2 is SYDVKM in the germline V gene. V lost 3 bases and J 3 bases, leaving 11 bases between the germline ends. The CDR3 length is 15 residues. The CDR3 region has the DNA TGTGCCAGCAGTTTGGGACTCTTGGACACCGGGGAGCTGTTTTTT. Protein sequence: CASSLGLLDTGELFF.

This clone showed up just once. The CDR3 reads CASSPGTPSFYGYTF. CDR3 coding DNA: TGTGCCAGCAGCCCCGGGACTCCTAGTTTCTATGGCTACACCTTC. The chain carries TRBV2 and TRBJ1-2; D possibly corresponds to TRBD1 (5 bases). Germline-derived CDR1 and CDR2 are SNHLY and FYNNEI. The CDR3 sequence is 15 residues long. With 6 bases removed from V and 4 bases from J, the gap between germline ends came to 18 bases.

The chain uses TRBV21-1 and TRBJ1-2; TRBD1 was called by the table and not checked on the DNA. TRBV21-1 constitutes a pseudogene. CDR3 length: 14 amino acids. Written as DNA, the CDR3 is TGTGCCAGCAGCGGAAGGACAGGGGGCAATGGCTACACCTTC. Translated: CASSGRTGGNGYTF.

The rearrangement links TRBV7-2 to TRBJ1-2, with D perhaps matching TRBD1 (5 bases). CDR1 and CDR2 (germline): SGHTA, FQGNSA. Deletions cut 5 bases from V and 0 bases from J, with 7 bases between. This CDR3 region has 13 residues. This chain's CDR3 is CASSPTANYGYTF. In DNA, the CDR3 is TGTGCCAGCAGCCCGACAGCTAACTATGGCTACACCTTC.

This rearrangement joins TRBV20-1 to TRBJ1-5, with D possibly matching TRBD1 (5 bases). CDR1 is DFQATT, CDR2 SNEGSKA, per germline (reference sequence). Trimming stripped 3 bases from V and 6 bases from J, with 12 bases between. CDR3 size: 13 residues. For the CDR3, the DNA is TGCAGTGCTAGTCCCAGGGTTAGTCAGCCCCAGCATTTT. Residues: CSASPRVSQPQHF.

This chain links TRBV27 with TRBJ1-4, with 7 positions matching TRBD1. Germline assignment: CDR1 MNHEY and CDR2 SMNVEV (reference sequence). The CDR3 runs 16 residues. The V and J ends lost 7 bases and 0 bases, in that order; junction bases with no gene match: 8. The CDR3 here is CASTGTGQATNEKLFF. DNA for the CDR3: TGTGCCAGCACGGGAACCGGACAGGCAACTAATGAAAAACTGTTTTTT.

J is TRBJ2-5 and V is TRBV28, with 10 bases fitting TRBD2. The CDR3 runs to 15 residues. Trimming at V came to 4 bases and at J to 5 bases, leaving 7 bases not matched to a gene. Germline loops: CDR1 MDHEN, CDR2 SYDVKM. DNA of the CDR3: TGTGCCAGCAGTTACTTAGCGGGAGGATCGGAGACCCAGTACTTC. It specifies CASSYLAGGSETQYF.

For the CDR3, the DNA is TGCAGCGTTGAAGATGGGGGGGTGGGTGAGACCCAGTACTTC. Protein: CSVEDGGVGETQYF. This sequence joins TRBV29-1 and TRBJ2-5, with 7 positions matching TRBD2. This CDR3 comprises 14 residues. Per germline, CDR1 SQVTM and CDR2 ANQGSEA. V lost 0 bases and J lost 5; bases outside the gene matches: 6.

The J gene is TRBJ1-1, the V gene TRBV27; 7 bases are shared with TRBD1. V lost 8 bases, J lost 0 bases, and 3 bases stayed unmatched. The CDR3 is 13 amino acids. From germline, CDR1 is MNHEY and CDR2 SMNVEV (reference sequence). The CDR3 region has the DNA TGTGCCAGCGGGGACAGACTGAACACTGAAGCTTTCTTT. Protein sequence: CASGDRLNTEAFF.

The rearrangement links TRBV6-5 to TRBJ1-4; 9 bases match TRBD1. Losses at the gene ends were 5 bases for V and 7 bases for J; bases not matched to a gene: 8. This CDR3 has 15 residues. Germline lookup yields CDR1 MNHEY and CDR2 SVGAGI. The CDR3 loop reads CASSPGTGTGEKLFF. For the CDR3, the DNA is TGTGCCAGCAGTCCCGGGACAGGGACGGGTGAAAAACTGTTTTTT.

The rearrangement uses TRBV5-1 and TRBJ1-1, with D unclear. The CDR3 spans 15 residues. Germline V gene data show CDR1 as SGHRS and CDR2 as YFSETQ. V was clipped by 5 bases and J by 1 base, with 15 bases between them. For the CDR3, the DNA is TGCGCCAGCAGTCCTGTGGCGGGATCGAACACTGAAGCTTTCTTT. This sequence encodes CASSPVAGSNTEAFF.

This clone was seen a handful of times. The genes are TRBV18 and TRBJ2-7, with 7 bases lining up with TRBD1. The CDR3 is 15 residues long. Germline CDR1 and CDR2: KGHSH and LQKENI. J gave up 4 bases and V 0 bases, and 6 bases lay outside the gene matches. CDR3 amino acids: CASSPPNRGTYEQYF. DNA for the CDR3: TGTGCCAGCTCACCACCGAACAGGGGAACGTACGAGCAGTACTTC.

J is TRBJ2-3 and V is TRBV28, with D tentatively TRBD2 (6 bases). The V end lost 11 bases, the J end lost 2 bases, and 17 bases lay between the germline ends. The CDR3 consists of 14 residues. From germline, CDR1 is MDHEN and CDR2 SYDVKM. The DNA for the CDR3 is TGTGCCGGAAGCCGGGCGGGGTTCACAGATACGCAGTATTTT. It yields the protein CAGSRAGFTDTQYF.

The chain combines TRBV28 with TRBJ1-4; 9 nucleotides align to TRBD1. The CDR3 length is 15 residues. Per the germline V gene, CDR1 is MDHEN and CDR2 is SYDVKM. V shed 6 bases, J shed 6 bases, and the junction held 8 bases outside the gene matches. The CDR3 nucleotides are TGTGCCAGCAGCCCAGACAGGGGGAAAGATGAAAAACTGTTTTTT. Translation gives CASSPDRGKDEKLFF.

The chain carries TRBV28 and TRBJ1-2; weak D call: TRBD1 (6 bases). Germline CDR1 is MDHEN and CDR2 is SYDVKM. The CDR3 is made up of 12 amino acids. Trimming pared 9 bases from V and 4 bases from J, leaving 12 bases between. The CDR3 is CASTGSTYGYTF. As DNA, the CDR3 is TGTGCCAGTACAGGGTCTACCTATGGCTACACCTTC.

This chain joins TRBV9 and TRBJ2-3; a possible D gene is TRBD2 (5 bases). CDR1 and CDR2 (germline): SGDLS, YYNGEE. Trimming left V 5 bases short and J 4 bases short, with 17 bases between. This CDR3 comprises 15 residues. In DNA form, the CDR3 reads TGTGCCAGCAGTCCAGCGGTTAAGAGCGCAGATACGCAGTATTTT. This gives the protein CASSPAVKSADTQYF.

This chain connects TRBV2 to TRBJ2-5; D is ambiguous. Germline CDR1 reads SNHLY; CDR2 reads FYNNEI. This CDR3 contains 14 residues. V lost 2 bases and J 4 bases, leaving 11 bases between the germline ends. In DNA form, the CDR3 reads TGTGCCAGCAGTGAACTAGTTTCCGGAGAGACCCAGTACTTC. Translated, it gives CASSELVSGETQYF.

V is TRBV25-1 and J is TRBJ2-2, with TRBD1 matching 9 bases. Germline lookup yields CDR1 MGHDK and CDR2 SYGVNS. V was pared by 8 bases and J by 2 bases, with 3 bases of the junction left unmatched. The CDR3 extends over 14 amino acids. The CDR3, as DNA: TGTGCCAGCCTGGGACAGGGAAACACCGGGGAGCTGTTTTTT. It is translated as CASLGQGNTGELFF. Filled out from reference TRBV25-1 and TRBJ2-2, the complete variable domain reads EADIYQTPRYLVIGTGKKITLECSQTMGHDKMYWYQQDPGMELHLIHYSYGVNSTEKGDLSSESTVSRIRTEHFPLTLESARPSHTSQYLCASLGQGNTGELFFGEGSRLTVL.

The chain carries TRBV28 and TRBJ2-1; 8 positions match TRBD1. Germline CDR1 is MDHEN and CDR2 is SYDVKM. The V gene end was trimmed by 2 bases and the J gene end by 3 bases; junction bases not matched to a gene: 0. The CDR3 sequence is 14 residues long. The CDR3 DNA reads as TGTGCCAGCAGTTTAGGGACAGGCTACAATGAGCAGTTCTTC. It specifies CASSLGTGYNEQFF.